These 18 T cell receptor beta chains were all obtained from the same sample, sequenced in a study of beta chain features in type 1 diabetes. cDNA synthesis used the whole RNA isolate, giving expressed TCRB sequences. Clones were sequenced by immunoSEQ multiplex PCR, and TCRdb holds only the in-frame ones, with some missing. The sample holds 300,000 or so clones, roughly 14% seen once. Study-level results: Moderately but significantly shorter TCRB CDR3s were found in Type 1 diabetes patients in all four CD4+ subsets.

Antigens of these TCRs are unknown. Specimen: naive CD4+ T cells from blood. These receptors all come from a woman aged 18-35 years with type 1 diabetes.

The chain joins TRBV30 to TRBJ2-2, with unresolved D. V gave up 3 bases and J gave up 5 bases, with 7 bases separating them. The CDR3 spans 12 residues. Germline V gene sequence: CDR1 GTSNPN, CDR2 SVGIG (reference sequence). The CDR3 protein is CAWSEITGELFF. Written as DNA, the CDR3 is TGTGCCTGGAGCGAGATAACCGGGGAGCTGTTTTTT.

This clone was observed a handful of times. The V call is TRBV29-1, the J call TRBJ2-5, with TRBD1 identical over 7 bases. The CDR3 totals 15 residues. With 4 bases clipped from V and 1 base from J, the junction kept 9 bases outside the gene matches. CDR1 is SQVTM, CDR2 ANQGSEA, per germline. In DNA form, the CDR3 reads TGCAGCGTTGCGGGAAGCCGGGACAGCCAAGAGACCCAGTACTTC. Its translation: CSVAGSRDSQETQYF.

This clone appeared once. The gene calls are TRBV5-5 and TRBJ2-7, with D tentatively TRBD1 (6 bases). Trimming took off 0 bases at V and 2 bases at J, with 12 bases between the two ends. Per germline, CDR1 SGHKS and CDR2 YYEKEE (reference sequence). The CDR3 length is 15 residues. The CDR3 protein is CASSLAIWGPYEQYV. CDR3 in DNA: TGTGCCAGCAGCTTGGCCATCTGGGGGCCCTACGAGCAGTACGTC.

The chain is built from TRBV4-1 and TRBJ1-5; 8 bases align to TRBD1. CDR3 length equals 17 residues. CDR1 MGHRA and CDR2 YSYEKL come from the germline V gene. V gave up 2 bases and J gave up 2 bases; unmatched junction bases: 8. CDR3 amino acids: CASSQQGATPGNQPQHF. CDR3 in DNA: TGCGCCAGCAGCCAACAGGGGGCTACCCCTGGCAATCAGCCCCAGCATTTT.

This clone was detected only a few times. The chain couples TRBV7-9 to TRBJ2-7, with D hard to call. Deletions cut 0 bases from V and 2 bases from J, with 14 bases between. CDR1 is SEHNR and CDR2 is FQNEAQ in the germline V gene (reference sequence). The CDR3 has 16 residues. The CDR3 DNA reads TGTGCCAGCAGCTTAGCGGTAGGAACTACTACCTACGAGCAGTACTTC. Translated, it gives CASSLAVGTTTYEQYF.

A few counts support this clone. The chain carries TRBV7-2 and TRBJ1-4; 8 bases align to TRBD1. V was pared by 5 bases and J by 8 bases, with 7 bases of the junction left unmatched. Per germline, CDR1 SGHTA and CDR2 FQGNSA. The CDR3 runs to 14 residues. CDR3 protein: CASSPDRGGEKLFF. The CDR3 region has the DNA TGTGCCAGCAGCCCTGACAGGGGAGGCGAAAAACTGTTTTTT.

This clone occurred a few times. The chain joins TRBV28 to TRBJ2-7; 8 bases are a match to TRBD1. The V and J ends lost 6 bases and 5 bases, in that order; junction bases with no gene match: 9. CDR1 and CDR2 from the germline V gene are MDHEN and SYDVKM. The CDR3 spans 14 residues. The DNA of the CDR3 is TGTGCCAGCAGCCAACAGGGGGGTCGGAACGAGCAGTACTTC. Translation: CASSQQGGRNEQYF.

This clone was detected only a few times. J is TRBJ1-5 and V is TRBV7-9; perhaps TRBD1 as D (6 bases). CDR3 length: 17 amino acids. Trimming took off 1 base at V and 7 bases at J, with 20 bases between the two ends. Per the germline V gene, CDR1 is SEHNR and CDR2 is FQNEAQ (reference sequence). The CDR3 is CASSLGAGVHGGQPQHF. CDR3 bases: TGTGCCAGCAGCTTAGGGGCAGGGGTCCACGGGGGGCAGCCCCAGCATTTT. The whole variable domain, remainder taken from reference TRBV7-9 and TRBJ1-5, is DTGVSQNPRHKITKRGQNVTFRCDPISEHNRLYWYRQTLGQGPEFLTYFQNEAQLEKSRLLSDRFSAERPKGSFSTLEIQRTEQGDSAMYLCASSLGAGVHGGQPQHFGDGTRLSIL.

This clone was seen more than once but under ten times. The chain has TRBV5-1 and TRBJ2-1; 7 bases are a match to TRBD1. J lost 8 bases, V lost 5 bases, and 7 bases had no gene match. Germline CDR1 reads SGHRS; CDR2 reads YFSETQ. This CDR3 comprises 13 residues. The DNA of the CDR3 is TGCGCCAGCAGGCCCCCAACAGGGGATGAGCAGTTCTTC. This gives the protein CASRPPTGDEQFF. Looking up the rest from reference TRBV5-1 and TRBJ2-1 gives the full variable domain: KAGVTQTPRYLIKTRGQQVTLSCSPISGHRSVSWYQQTPGQGLQFLFEYFSETQRNKGNFPGRFSGRQFSNSRSEMNVSTLELGDSALYLCASRPPTGDEQFFGPGTRLTVL.

The chain has TRBV19 and TRBJ2-4; D is ambiguous. The ends were cut back, 5 bases at V and 0 bases at J, with 17 bases in the middle. Per the germline V gene, CDR1 is LNHDA and CDR2 is SQIVND (reference sequence). The CDR3 contains 17 residues. The CDR3: CASSQTVQNLAKNIQYF. CDR3 in DNA: TGTGCCAGTAGTCAGACGGTACAGAATCTAGCCAAAAACATTCAGTACTTC. The full variable domain, with the rest looked up from reference TRBV19 and TRBJ2-4, is DGGITQSPKYLFRKEGQNVTLSCEQNLNHDAMYWYRQDPGQGLRLIYYSQIVNDFQKGDIAEGYSVSREKKESFPLTVTSAQKNPTAFYLCASSQTVQNLAKNIQYFGAGTRLSVL.

The CDR3 reads CASIKTSGRANEQFF. Written as DNA, the CDR3 is TGTGCCAGCATCAAGACTAGCGGGAGGGCAAATGAGCAGTTCTTC. The chain links TRBV27 to TRBJ2-1, with 14 bases lining up with TRBD2. This CDR3 has 15 residues. Germline V gene data show CDR1 as MNHEY and CDR2 as SMNVEV (reference sequence). Unmatched junction bases numbered 6, after V lost 7 bases and J lost 7 bases.

The table lists this clone with a few counts. The gene calls are TRBV11-2 and TRBJ2-7; D unresolved. The V end was cut by 3 bases, the J end by 0 bases, with 9 bases between. This CDR3 comprises 14 residues. Germline V gene data show CDR1 as SGHAT and CDR2 as FQNNGV. The CDR3 region is CASSFQMDSYEQYV. In DNA form, the CDR3 reads TGTGCCAGCAGCTTTCAAATGGACTCCTACGAGCAGTACGTC.

This clone was picked up a small number of times. The genes are TRBV27 and TRBJ2-7, with TRBD2 identical over 7 bases. Germline loops: CDR1 MNHEY, CDR2 SMNVEV (reference sequence). Unmatched junction bases numbered 5, after V lost 2 bases and J lost 13 bases. The CDR3 sequence is 11 residues long. The CDR3 sequence: CASSLGSGLYF. The CDR3, as DNA: TGTGCCAGCAGTTTAGGCTCGGGACTATACTTC.

This clone was seen a few times. The chain employs TRBV9 and TRBJ1-1, with TRBD1 identical over 8 bases. Germline V gene lookup returns CDR1 SGDLS and CDR2 YYNGEE. CDR3 length: 15 residues. Trimming removed 0 bases from V and 3 bases from J; junction bases left unmatched: 4. The CDR3 spells CASSVGTGRHTEAFF. CDR3 nucleotide sequence: TGTGCCAGCAGCGTAGGGACAGGGAGACACACTGAAGCTTTCTTT.

The chain carries TRBV5-1 and TRBJ2-3, with D possibly TRBD2 on 6 matching bases. Trimming removed 2 bases from V and 4 bases from J, with 11 bases in between. Looked up from germline, CDR1 is SGHRS and CDR2 is YFSETQ. The CDR3 covers 14 residues. The CDR3 DNA reads TGCGCCAGCAGCTTAGGTCCGGGGGCAGATACGCAGTATTTT. Translation gives CASSLGPGADTQYF. Drawing the rest from reference TRBV5-1 and TRBJ2-3, the complete variable domain is KAGVTQTPRYLIKTRGQQVTLSCSPISGHRSVSWYQQTPGQGLQFLFEYFSETQRNKGNFPGRFSGRQFSNSRSEMNVSTLELGDSALYLCASSLGPGADTQYFGPGTRLTVL.

This clone has more than one count but fewer than ten. The V and J genes are TRBV9 and TRBJ1-2; D gene ambiguous. This CDR3 region has 14 residues. Germline V lookup: CDR1 SGDLS, CDR2 YYNGEE. V lost 0 bases and J lost 2, with 8 bases in between. CDR3 nucleotides: TGTGCCAGCAGCGTAGGGGAGGAGAACTATGGCTACACCTTC. Its protein is CASSVGEENYGYTF.

This clone was counted between two and nine times. The rearrangement links TRBV5-1 to TRBJ2-6, with TRBD2 matching over 11 bases. CDR1 SGHRS and CDR2 YFSETQ come from the germline V gene. This CDR3 is built from 16 residues. V dropped 2 bases and J dropped 3; count of bases not matched to a gene: 1. CDR3 protein: CASSFLAGGGANVLTF. CDR3 coding DNA: TGCGCCAGCAGCTTCCTAGCGGGAGGTGGGGCCAACGTCCTGACTTTC.

V and J are TRBV19 and TRBJ1-5, with D hard to call. Trimming removed 2 bases at V and 3 bases at J, with 8 bases between. The CDR3 loop spans 14 amino acids. Germline CDR1 is LNHDA and CDR2 is SQIVND (reference sequence). CDR3 residues: CASSIPGNNQPQHF. The CDR3 DNA is TGTGCCAGTAGTATACCAGGAAACAATCAGCCCCAGCATTTT.